This T cell receptor beta chain was sequenced in a study of blood T cell repertoires in COVID-19. Repertoires were generated with immunoSEQ multiplex PCR, while TCRdb's copy carries only in-frame clones and drops some. The table records approximately 41,000 clones, roughly 87% of them present only once. The CDR3 is 14 residues long. Trimming cost V 0 bases and J 4 bases, with 8 bases left between them. Germline loops: CDR1 SGHTA, CDR2 FQGNSA. The receptor comes from an elderly woman with active COVID-19. The genes are TRBV7-2 and TRBJ2-3; TRBD2 is a possible D gene (5 bases). Sample: peripheral blood. The CDR3 nucleotides are TGTGCCAGCAGCTTAGCGGGTAGCGCAGATACGCAGTATTTT. It is translated as CASSLAGSADTQYF.